The following is a TCR beta chain sequence with its context. Its antigen target is currently unknown. Base qualities are not recorded, but no much larger clone differs from it by a single base. The entry originates in a study of cytomegalovirus exposure and HLA in healthy donors (dated by TCRdb to about 2017). Concerning the study at large: A later analysis indicated that the 120 validation repertoires were generated on the platform also employed for the 700 or so repertoires of the first cohort. Besides the first cohort of roughly 660 subjects, a separate validation cohort made up of 120 different subjects was used. To predict cytomegalovirus infection status, the study combined high-throughput TCR immunosequencing, statistical association of individual TCRs with disease status, and machine learning. The aim of the study was to test whether cataloging public T cell receptors could identify signatures of past pathogen exposure. General findings and caveats noted by the study authors: In the study, around 150 TCR beta chains were listed as associated with cytomegalovirus. The validation cohort had no HLA typing available for a later analysis, so co-occurrence within that cohort was assessed over all 130 or so repertoires. The classifier was reported to diagnose cytomegalovirus status with high specificity and sensitivity in both the original and validation cohorts. A few of the identified cytomegalovirus-associated TCR beta chains were confirmed in vitro to be specific for cytomegalovirus antigens. A later analysis found that TCRs clustered in the first cohort also tended to co-occur in the 120 validation repertoires, with approximately 95% of cluster scores above 0. The authors suggested that the approach could potentially be generalized to other disease states and immunological phenotypes. Most TCR sequences were seen in very few donors, while some public TCRs were found in many individuals.

Counted from cysteine to phenylalanine, this CDR3 has 17 amino acids. Only the CDR3 DNA stays, 51 bases, in frame from base 1. The germline V gene gives CDR1 as SGDLS and CDR2 as YYNGEE. V is reduced by 0 bases and J by 2 bases, leaving a spacing of 18 bases between them. The receptor library was made with the immunoSEQ multiplex PCR assay. Concerning the study's data processing: A statistical classification framework was built for diagnosing cytomegalovirus status from the catalog of TCR beta chain sequences. Drawn from immuneACCESS, this table holds only the in-frame rearrangements with V and J called that TCRdb kept. Clones are partly lost; checked studies trace under half to an unresolved V gene and leave the rest unexplained. D and trimming were read from the DNA, whereas the V and J calls and clone size are those reported in that table. This sample lists some 200,000 clones; roughly nine tenths were detected once. The ten largest clones capture more than 5.5% of the sample.

Donors formed part of the validation cohort, which comprised over a hundred subjects and was distinct from the first cohort of over 500 subjects. The source is a young man in good health and CMV-seropositive. The sequence links TRBV9 to TRBJ2-7, with a weak D call of TRBD2 (8 bases match). What was sequenced was PBMCs. This receptor has the CDR3 CASSVATGGTVAYEQYF. The nucleotide sequence is TGTGCCAGCAGCGTAGCTACGGGGGGGACAGTCGCCTACGAGCAGTACTTC.